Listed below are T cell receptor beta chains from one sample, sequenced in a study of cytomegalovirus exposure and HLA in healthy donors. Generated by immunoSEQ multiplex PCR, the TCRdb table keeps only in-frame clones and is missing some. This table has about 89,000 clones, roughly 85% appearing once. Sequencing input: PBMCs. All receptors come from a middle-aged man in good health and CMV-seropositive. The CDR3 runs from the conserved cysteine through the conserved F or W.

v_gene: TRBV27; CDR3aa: CASSLRQGGSPLHF
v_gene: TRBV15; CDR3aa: CATSRDQAPRGNQPQHF
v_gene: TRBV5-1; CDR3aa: CASSVLTGVDGELFF
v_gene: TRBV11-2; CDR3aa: CASSFSGTGSTEAFF
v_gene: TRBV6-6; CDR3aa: CASSWGGLEQFF
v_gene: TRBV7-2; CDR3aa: CASSLYANNYGYTF
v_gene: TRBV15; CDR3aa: CATSRESGSSYNEQFF
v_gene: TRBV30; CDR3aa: CAWLNDRSEKLFF
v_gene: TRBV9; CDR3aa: CASSVVEEAPDSGANVLTF
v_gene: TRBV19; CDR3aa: CASSIAGDNRNEQFF
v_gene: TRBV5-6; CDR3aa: CASSLSVSYSNQPQHF
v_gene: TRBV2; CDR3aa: CASSVDRGYGYTF
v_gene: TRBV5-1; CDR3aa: CASSLSGTEFTGELFF
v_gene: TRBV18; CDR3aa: CASSPNRGNTEAFF
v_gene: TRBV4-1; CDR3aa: CASSQEEDFTDTQYF
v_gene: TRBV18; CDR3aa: CASSGTSGSDTQYF
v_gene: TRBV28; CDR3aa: CASSLSSRRSTYNEQFF
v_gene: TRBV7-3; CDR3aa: CASSDSAGSYNEQFF
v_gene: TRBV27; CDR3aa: CASSWTGRTSGRTKNIQYF
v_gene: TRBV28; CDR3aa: CASSSGGTEAFF
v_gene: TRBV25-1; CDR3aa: CASSEPGTSGNTIYF
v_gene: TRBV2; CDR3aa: CASSGDSPGPQHF
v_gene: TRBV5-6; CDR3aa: CASSGAGGGDNEQFF
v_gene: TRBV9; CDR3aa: CASSMGLAGDEQYF
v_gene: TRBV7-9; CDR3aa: CASSLGQGNAYGYTF
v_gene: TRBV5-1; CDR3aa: CASSPTGGAYNEQFF
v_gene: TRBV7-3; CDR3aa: CASSSSGGLEQYF
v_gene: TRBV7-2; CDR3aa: CASSLAGGYEQYF
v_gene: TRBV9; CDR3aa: CASSVDGGLGYNEQFF
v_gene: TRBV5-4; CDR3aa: CASSLGGNTDTQYF
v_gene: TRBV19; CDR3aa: CASSRDSSRAEQYF
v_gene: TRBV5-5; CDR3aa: CASSWDTRDGGYTF
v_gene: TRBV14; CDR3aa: CASSPLDRGGYEQYF
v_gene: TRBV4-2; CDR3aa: CASSQGQGGGAITDTQYF
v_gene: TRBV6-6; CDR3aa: CASKTQETQYF
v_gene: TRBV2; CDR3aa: CASSEGSGPTYEQYF
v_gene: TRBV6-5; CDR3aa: CASSSVAGGGAGELFF
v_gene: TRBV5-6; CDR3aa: CASSLAGGGGVYEQYF
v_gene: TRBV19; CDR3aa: CASMLGGGKTYGYTF
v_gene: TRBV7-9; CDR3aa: CASSTRGGTEVYGYTF
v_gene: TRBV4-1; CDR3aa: CASSRGTSGRVADTQYF
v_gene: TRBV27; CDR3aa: CASSFSRKAYEQYF
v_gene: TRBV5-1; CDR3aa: CASSQEQGDYGYTF
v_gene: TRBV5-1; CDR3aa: CASSLGVGGGGTDTQYF
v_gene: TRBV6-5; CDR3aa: CASSYGGGGSNQPQHF
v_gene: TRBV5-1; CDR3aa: CASSLDRGTGELFF
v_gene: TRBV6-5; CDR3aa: CASSYLPGGELFF
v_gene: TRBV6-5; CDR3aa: CASADRGPAYEQYF
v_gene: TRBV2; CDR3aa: CASSLAGYYEQYF
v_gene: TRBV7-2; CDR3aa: CASSLRVAASGEQYF
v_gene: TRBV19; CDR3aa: CASSRTASSYNSPLHF
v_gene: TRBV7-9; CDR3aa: CASSKEGQISPLHF
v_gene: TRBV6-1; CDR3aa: CASRGANYNEQFF